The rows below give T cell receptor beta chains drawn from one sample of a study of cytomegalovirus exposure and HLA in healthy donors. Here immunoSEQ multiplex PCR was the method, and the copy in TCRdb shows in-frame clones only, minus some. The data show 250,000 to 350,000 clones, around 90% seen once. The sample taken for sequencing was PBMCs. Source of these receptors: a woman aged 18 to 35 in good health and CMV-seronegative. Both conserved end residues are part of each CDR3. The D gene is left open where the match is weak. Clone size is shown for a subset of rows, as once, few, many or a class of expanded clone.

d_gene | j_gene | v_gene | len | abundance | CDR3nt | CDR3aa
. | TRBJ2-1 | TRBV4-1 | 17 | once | TGCGCCAGCAGCCAAGTAGATTACCGCCATTCCTACAATGAGCAGTTCTTC | CASSQVDYRHSYNEQFF
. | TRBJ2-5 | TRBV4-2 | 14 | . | TGTGCCAGCAGCCAAGTGGCCGTCCCAGAGACCCAGTACTTC | CASSQVAVPETQYF
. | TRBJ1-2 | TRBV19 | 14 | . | TGTGCCAGTAGTATACTAGGTCCTAACTATGGCTACACCTTC | CASSILGPNYGYTF
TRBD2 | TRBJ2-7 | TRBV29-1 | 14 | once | TGCAGCGTCCAGACTAGCGGGGGGGCCTACGAGCAGTACTTC | CSVQTSGGAYEQYF
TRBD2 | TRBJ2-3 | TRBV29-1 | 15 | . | TGCAGCGTCTATCTTAGCGGGGGCTTTTGGGATACGCGGTATTTT | CSVYLSGGFWDTRYF
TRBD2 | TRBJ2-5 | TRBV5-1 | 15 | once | TGCGCCAGCAGCTCCTTAGCGGGGAAACAAGAGACCCAGTACTTC | CASSSLAGKQETQYF
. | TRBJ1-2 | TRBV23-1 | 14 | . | TGCGCCAGCAGTCGCTCCAATCCCACGGGGGGCTACACCTTC | CASSRSNPTGGYTF
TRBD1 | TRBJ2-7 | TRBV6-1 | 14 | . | TGTGCCAGCAGACCCGGGACAGAGGCCTACGAGCAGTACTTC | CASRPGTEAYEQYF
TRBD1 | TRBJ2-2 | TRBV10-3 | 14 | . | TGTGCCATCAGTGGGGACAGGGGTACCGGGGAGCTGTTTTTT | CAISGDRGTGELFF
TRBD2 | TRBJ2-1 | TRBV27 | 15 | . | TGTGCCAGCAGTCGAGCGGGGGGGTCCTACAATGAGCAGTTCTTC | CASSRAGGSYNEQFF